One sample yielded the 25 T cell receptor beta chains listed below, sequenced in a study of PD-1 blockade in classical Hodgkin lymphoma. Generated by immunoSEQ multiplex PCR, the TCRdb table keeps only in-frame clones and is missing some. The sample lists some 26,000 clones, 65% to 85% occurring once. Every single patient, without exception, relapsed after autologous stem cell transplantation, and brentuximab vedotin exposure varied. CD4+ T cells were purified from thawed PBMCs by magnetic negative selection. The sample here was CD4+ T cells from blood, taken at baseline. These receptors were taken from a human donor with classical Hodgkin lymphoma.

This chain connects TRBV12-5 to TRBJ1-5; D gene unclear. The CDR3 length is 14 residues. Looked up from germline, CDR1 is LGHNT and CDR2 is FRNRAP. The V gene lost 5 bases and the J gene lost 2 bases, with 10 bases spanning the gap. For the CDR3, the DNA is TGTGCTAGTGGTCTTGGGGTGGGCAATCAGCCCCAGCATTTT. As protein: CASGLGVGNQPQHF.

By its share, this clone is medium-sized. The genes are TRBV19 and TRBJ1-2; no reliable D call. This CDR3 spans 11 amino acids. From germline, CDR1 is LNHDA and CDR2 SQIVND (reference sequence). Trimming pared 7 bases from V and 8 bases from J, leaving 11 bases between. The CDR3 sequence is CASTGFEGYTF. The CDR3 DNA is TGTGCCAGTACGGGATTTGAAGGCTACACCTTC.

The chain combines TRBV14 with TRBJ1-2, with 9 bases lining up with TRBD1. The CDR3 sequence is 13 residues long. CDR1 and CDR2 (germline): SGHDN, FVKESK. V was pared by 6 bases and J by 8 bases, with 7 bases of the junction left unmatched. CDR3 residues: CASSPQGARGYTF. DNA for the CDR3: TGTGCCAGCAGTCCACAGGGGGCGCGGGGCTACACCTTC.

This clone was picked up a small number of times. This chain links TRBV19 with TRBJ1-1; weak D call: TRBD1 (5 bases). The CDR3 is 14 amino acids. Germline V lookup: CDR1 LNHDA, CDR2 SQIVND (reference sequence). V lost 4 bases, J lost 3 bases, and 12 bases lay in between. The CDR3 loop reads CASSNAGTYTEAFF. CDR3 coding DNA: TGTGCCAGTAGTAACGCCGGGACGTACACTGAAGCTTTCTTT.

This clone was detected only once. This chain joins TRBV5-1 and TRBJ2-7, with unresolved D. V dropped 0 bases and J dropped 4 bases, with 8 bases sitting between them. Germline CDR1 and CDR2: SGHRS and YFSETQ. The CDR3 has 13 residues. CDR3 DNA: TGCGCCAGCAGCTTGGCCGACGGTTACGAGCAGTACTTC. Amino acids: CASSLADGYEQYF.

The chain employs TRBV7-8 and TRBJ1-2, with D uncertain. V was trimmed by 3 bases and J by 1 base, leaving 12 bases between them. Germline CDR1 and CDR2: SGHVS and FQNEAQ. The CDR3 has 15 residues. CDR3 nucleotides: TGTGCCAGCAGCTTGGCGTGGATGGATAACTATGGCTACACCTTC. Encoded protein: CASSLAWMDNYGYTF.

This chain links TRBV7-2 with TRBJ2-7, with no clear D. This CDR3 comprises 11 residues. V lost 5 bases and J 5 bases, leaving 7 bases between the germline ends. Germline values: CDR1 SGHTA, CDR2 FQGNSA. CDR3 protein: CASSLYDEQYF. The CDR3 coding sequence is TGTGCCAGCAGCCTCTACGACGAGCAGTACTTC.

The gene calls are TRBV7-9 and TRBJ2-4; D gene uncertain. Germline CDR1 SEHNR, CDR2 FQNEAQ (reference sequence). Trimming stripped 5 bases from V and 10 bases from J, with 9 bases between. The CDR3 totals 11 residues. CDR3: CASSPNIIQYF. The CDR3 DNA is TGTGCCAGCAGCCCAAATATAATTCAGTACTTC.

The sample holds one count of this clone. The chain links TRBV5-1 to TRBJ2-1, with D maybe TRBD2 (5 bases). V lost 2 bases and J lost 0, with 9 bases in between. Germline V gives CDR1 SGHRS, CDR2 YFSETQ. This CDR3 is 15 amino acids long. The CDR3 loop reads CASSFLASSYNEQFF. The CDR3 nucleotides read TGCGCCAGCAGCTTTTTAGCGAGCTCCTACAATGAGCAGTTCTTC.

The chain carries TRBV9 and TRBJ2-5; D is uncertain. The CDR3 extends over 13 amino acids. CDR1 and CDR2 (germline): SGDLS, YYNGEE. V lost 2 bases, J lost 2 bases, and 7 bases lay in between. In nucleotides, the CDR3 is TGTGCCAGCAGCGTCTCGAGGCAAGAGACCCAGTACTTC. Translating gives CASSVSRQETQYF. The full variable domain, its missing parts supplied by reference TRBV9 and TRBJ2-5, is DSGVTQTPKHLITATGQRVTLRCSPRSGDLSVYWYQQSLDQGLQFLIQYYNGEERAKGNILERFSAQQFPDLHSELNLSSLELGDSALYFCASSVSRQETQYFGPGTRLLVL.

In the case of this clone: This CDR3 is also generated by other DNA sequences in the sample. This rearrangement joins TRBV6-6 to TRBJ1-1; D is ambiguous. CDR3 size: 11 residues. Germline V gene data show CDR1 as MNHNY and CDR2 as SVGAGI (reference sequence). The germline V and J ends were trimmed by 6 bases and 1 base, with 3 bases remaining between them. The DNA for the CDR3 is TGTGCCAGCAGCCCGAACACTGAAGCTTTCTTT. Amino acid sequence: CASSPNTEAFF.

This chain joins TRBV18 and TRBJ2-5; tentative D call: TRBD1 (6 bases). The CDR3 is 16 residues long. V was cut by 0 bases and J by 0 bases, with 11 bases left in between. The germline V gene encodes CDR1 KGHSH and CDR2 LQKENI. CDR3 bases: TGTGCCAGCTCACCACCGAGAGGGACACACCAAGAGACCCAGTACTTC. It is translated as CASSPPRGTHQETQYF.

The genes are TRBV7-9 and TRBJ1-1; D is uncertain. Trimming stripped 1 base from V and 13 bases from J, with 10 bases between. The CDR3 covers 11 residues. Germline CDR1 is SEHNR and CDR2 is FQNEAQ (reference sequence). CDR3 sequence reads: CASSLGTGVFF. The CDR3 DNA is TGTGCCAGCAGCTTAGGGACGGGAGTTTTCTTT.

The chain joins TRBV6-5 to TRBJ1-4; 10 positions match TRBD1. The length of the CDR3 is 14 residues. V gave up 6 bases and J gave up 3 bases; unmatched junction bases: 1. Germline V CDR1 and CDR2: MNHEY, SVGAGI. The CDR3 bases are TGTGCCAGCAGCGGGACAGGGGCTAATGAAAAACTGTTTTTT. It encodes CASSGTGANEKLFF.

The chain employs TRBV7-9 and TRBJ1-1; D is perhaps TRBD1 (6 bases). This CDR3 contains 13 residues. Trimming took off 1 base at V and 5 bases at J, with 8 bases between the two ends. The germline V gene encodes CDR1 SEHNR and CDR2 FQNEAQ (reference sequence). In nucleotides, the CDR3 is TGTGCCAGCAGCTTAGATGGGACAACTGAAGCTTTCTTT. This codes for CASSLDGTTEAFF.

The genes are TRBV4-2 and TRBJ2-1; D may be TRBD1 or TRBD2 (6 bases each). CDR3 length: 16 amino acids. Per germline, CDR1 LGHNA and CDR2 YNFKEQ. The V and J ends lost 0 bases and 1 base respectively, with 10 bases between them. The CDR3 DNA reads as TGTGCCAGCAGCCAAGAGAGGGGGACTTCCTACAATGAGCAGTTCTTC. Amino acid sequence: CASSQERGTSYNEQFF.

This chain links TRBV11-2 with TRBJ2-1; D is perhaps TRBD1 or TRBD2 (5 bases each). This CDR3 has 12 amino acids. V dropped 2 bases and J dropped 12 bases, with 11 bases sitting between them. CDR1 is SGHAT and CDR2 is FQNNGV in the germline V gene. The CDR3 DNA follows: TGTGCCAGCAGCTTAAGTCCTGGGGGGCAGTTCTTC. Amino acid sequence: CASSLSPGGQFF. Looking up the rest from reference TRBV11-2 and TRBJ2-1 gives the full variable domain: EAGVAQSPRYKIIEKRQSVAFWCNPISGHATLYWYQQILGQGPKLLIQFQNNGVVDDSQLPKDRFSAERLKGVDSTLKIQPAKLEDSAVYLCASSLSPGGQFFGPGTRLTVL.

This clone occurred a few times. The chain joins TRBV30 to TRBJ2-3; D is possibly TRBD1 or TRBD2 (7 bases each). Trimming cost V 0 bases and J 8 bases, with 12 bases left between them. The CDR3 consists of 13 residues. Looked up from germline, CDR1 is GTSNPN and CDR2 is SVGIG (reference sequence). The CDR3 region is CAWSVAGGGTQYF. As DNA, the CDR3 is TGTGCCTGGAGTGTAGCAGGGGGGGGTACGCAGTATTTT.

The chain is built from TRBV13 and TRBJ1-5, with D hard to call. Looked up from germline, CDR1 is PRHDT and CDR2 is FYEKMQ (reference sequence). Trimming shortened V by 1 base and J by 7 bases, and 5 bases separated the two germline ends. The CDR3 consists of 12 residues. CDR3 region: CASSLAGQPQHF. The DNA of the CDR3 is TGTGCCAGCAGCTTAGCCGGACAGCCCCAGCATTTT.

This clone was seen more than once but under ten times. This chain uses TRBV6-8 with TRBJ1-6; D is uncertain. Germline values: CDR1 MNHGY, CDR2 SAAAGT. The CDR3 totals 16 residues. Between the trimmed V and J ends, which lost 3 bases and 7 bases, there was a span of 16 bases. The CDR3 DNA is TGTGCCAGCAGTTATACCGAAAGGGTGCGCAATTCACCCCTCCACTTT. This codes for CASSYTERVRNSPLHF.

The genes are TRBV7-8 and TRBJ2-1, with D unresolved. This CDR3 comprises 16 residues. Germline CDR1 SGHVS, CDR2 FQNEAQ. V lost 3 bases, J lost 3 bases, and 15 bases lay in between. CDR3: CASSFPLGSNYNEQFF. In DNA, the CDR3 is TGTGCCAGCAGCTTCCCCCTGGGCAGTAACTACAATGAGCAGTTCTTC.

The chain uses TRBV10-3 and TRBJ1-2; possibly TRBD1 for D (6 bases). The CDR3 length is 13 residues. Germline V gives CDR1 ENHRY, CDR2 SYGVKD. Between the trimmed V and J ends, which lost 7 bases and 2 bases, there was a span of 11 bases. CDR3 region: CAITQGGNYGYTF. The CDR3 DNA follows: TGTGCCATCACCCAAGGGGGGAACTATGGCTACACCTTC.

The table lists this clone with a count of one. V is TRBV11-1 and J is TRBJ2-3; D not resolved. The CDR3 is 14 residues long. Trimming removed 0 bases from V and 3 bases from J, with 7 bases in between. CDR1 and CDR2 from the germline V gene are SGHAT and FQDESV (reference sequence). The CDR3, as DNA: TGTGCCAGCAGCTTAGCGTCTAGTACAGATACGCAGTATTTT. This gives the protein CASSLASSTDTQYF.

This clone occurred a few times. The J gene is TRBJ1-1, the V gene TRBV7-3, with D maybe TRBD1 (5 bases). The CDR3 covers 16 residues. The V and J ends lost 1 base and 0 bases respectively, with 12 bases between them. CDR1 SGHTA and CDR2 FQGTGA come from the germline V gene. The CDR3 DNA sequence: TGTGCCAGCAGCTTAAATCCAGCAGGGATGAACACTGAAGCTTTCTTT. Translation: CASSLNPAGMNTEAFF.

Worth noting for this clone: The DNA is left out, because the CDR3 cannot be placed on it with certainty; the CDR3 is given as TCRdb lists it. The rearrangement uses TRBV19 and TRBJ1-4; TRBD1, as called in the table, went unchecked against the DNA. The germline CDR1 and CDR2 sequences are LNHDA and SQIVND (reference sequence). The CDR3 has 15 residues if both end residues are counted. CDR3 sequence reads: CASTSGQPLAGKLFF.